The T cell receptor beta chain under discussion was sequenced for a study of blood T cell repertoires in COVID-19. J gave up 10 bases and V 1 base, and 9 bases lay outside the gene matches. Germline CDR1 reads LNHNV; CDR2 reads YYDKDF (reference sequence). This CDR3 has 16 amino acids. Produced via immunoSEQ multiplex PCR; TCRdb's table is partial and in-frame only. Of around 130,000 clones listed, around nine tenths are singletons. This clone was seen a single time. The sequence came from a human donor in a cohort sampled during active COVID-19. The chain uses TRBV15 and TRBJ2-1; 11 positions match TRBD2. Sequenced sample: peripheral blood. The CDR3 DNA reads as TGTGCCACCAGCAGAGTCCTGACTAGCGGGATTAACGAGCAGTTCTTC. Protein: CATSRVLTSGINEQFF.